A single sample gave rise to the 10 T cell receptor beta chains below, sequenced in a study of T cells in localized non-small cell lung cancer. Some clones are missing from TCRdb's copy, which holds only in-frame ones; the method was immunoSEQ multiplex PCR. The sample lists 48,000 or so clones; 60% to 85% were seen once. The specimen was peripheral blood, collected before any cancer treatment. The receptors stem from a man between 40 and 70 years old with stage I squamous cell lung carcinoma.

The chain joins TRBV7-6 to TRBJ1-3, with D perhaps matching TRBD1 (6 bases). Germline loops: CDR1 SGHVS, CDR2 FNYEAQ. There are 16 residues in the CDR3. Trimming pared 1 base from V and 0 bases from J, leaving 10 bases between. CDR3 DNA: TGTGCCAGCAGCTTAGGCAGGGGTAACTCTGGAAACACCATATATTTT. Translated: CASSLGRGNSGNTIYF.

This clone turned up a few times. Other DNA sequences in this specimen translate into the identical CDR3. J is TRBJ2-5 and V is TRBV7-8, with D maybe TRBD2 (5 bases). The length of the CDR3 is 16 residues. Trimming left V 5 bases short and J 5 bases short, with 21 bases between. CDR1 is SGHVS, CDR2 FQNEAQ, per germline. Written as DNA, the CDR3 is TGTGCCAGCAGCCCAAGAGGCCTAGCTCGGGCGGAGACCCAGTACTTC. Protein product: CASSPRGLARAETQYF. Combining the CDR3 with reference TRBV7-8 and TRBJ2-5 gives the whole variable domain GAGVSQSPRYKVAKRGQDVALRCDPISGHVSLFWYQQALGQGPEFLTYFQNEAQLDKSGLPSDRFFAERPEGSVSTLKIQRTQQEDSAVYLCASSPRGLARAETQYFGPGTRLLVL.

The chain uses TRBV30 and TRBJ2-7; 7 bases match TRBD2. CDR3 size: 17 residues. V shed 0 bases and J 0 bases; nucleotides not matched to a gene: 11. From germline, CDR1 is GTSNPN and CDR2 SVGIG (reference sequence). CDR3: CAWSVGRGEFLSYEQYF. Written as DNA, the CDR3 is TGTGCCTGGAGTGTAGGTCGGGGGGAATTTCTCTCCTACGAGCAGTACTTC.

The chain couples TRBV5-1 to TRBJ2-5; the match to TRBD2 covers 7 bases. V gave up 4 bases and J gave up 3 bases; unmatched junction bases: 6. This CDR3 is built from 14 residues. CDR1 is SGHRS and CDR2 is YFSETQ in the germline V gene. The CDR3 protein is CASSPQRDKETQYF. DNA of the CDR3: TGCGCCAGCAGCCCCCAGCGGGATAAAGAGACCCAGTACTTC.

This clone was detected only a few times. The chain couples TRBV2 to TRBJ1-4; a weak D match, TRBD1 (6 bases). The germline V gene has CDR1 SNHLY and CDR2 FYNNEI. The germline V and J ends were trimmed by 6 bases and 13 bases, with 15 bases remaining between them. The CDR3 has 12 amino acids. The CDR3 nucleotides are TGTGCCAGCAGAGGACAGCGGGGGAGACTGTTTTTT. It encodes CASRGQRGRLFF.

The V gene is TRBV11-2, the J gene TRBJ2-2; 7 bases are shared with TRBD1. Germline trimming cut 7 bases from V and 1 base from J; bases unmatched to any gene: 6. The V gene's germline CDR1 is SGHAT and CDR2 FQNNGV. The CDR3 totals 15 residues. The CDR3 loop is CASTMGQMNTGELFF. Written as DNA, the CDR3 is TGTGCCAGCACCATGGGACAGATGAACACCGGGGAGCTGTTTTTT.

The J gene is TRBJ2-3, the V gene TRBV19; TRBD1 aligns across 9 bases. The CDR3 runs to 17 residues. V was pared by 2 bases and J by 1 base, with 7 bases of the junction left unmatched. Germline CDR1 is LNHDA and CDR2 is SQIVND (reference sequence). DNA of the CDR3: TGTGCCAGTAGTATAAGTTCGAGGGACAGGGGCACAGATACGCAGTATTTT. Protein product: CASSISSRDRGTDTQYF.

This clone is classed as medium-sized (0.01 to 0.1%). The V and J genes are TRBV7-9 and TRBJ2-7, with D perhaps TRBD1 (6 bases). Germline CDR1 reads SEHNR; CDR2 reads FQNEAQ (reference sequence). The CDR3 covers 13 residues. Trimming cost V 4 bases and J 3 bases, with 10 bases left between them. CDR3 bases: TGTGCCAGCAGCTCGGAACAGGGCTACGAGCAGTACTTC. Translated: CASSSEQGYEQYF.

This sequence joins TRBV6-1 and TRBJ1-1, with TRBD1 as a possible D gene (5 bases). The CDR3 covers 13 residues. Deletions cut 3 bases from V and 1 base from J, with 6 bases between. CDR1 is MNHNS, CDR2 SASEGT, per germline. The CDR3 reads CASSDRGNTEAFF. Written as DNA, the CDR3 is TGTGCCAGCAGTGATAGGGGGAACACTGAAGCTTTCTTT.

The CDR3 DNA follows: TGTGCCAGCAGCTTAGACGGAGATACGCAGTATTTT. The encoded protein is CASSLDGDTQYF. The genes are TRBV7-6 and TRBJ2-3; no reliable D call. This CDR3 region has 12 residues. In germline, CDR1 is SGHVS, CDR2 FNYEAQ. Trimming left V 1 base short and J 5 bases short, with 4 bases between.